Only one count was recorded for the clone carrying this T cell receptor (beta chain). What it binds is unknown. Profiled with immunoSEQ multiplex PCR; TCRdb holds only in-frame clones, not every one. The sample has 60,000 or so clones, 70% to 90% seen once. The ends were cut back, 3 bases at V and 9 bases at J, with 11 bases in the middle. Germline V lookup: CDR1 MNHNS, CDR2 SASEGT. The CDR3 loop spans 12 amino acids. The entry originates in a study of OX40 agonist ivuxolimab in advanced cancers. Background on the study: Treatment of patients was with ivuxolimab, an agonistic anti-OX40 (CD134) antibody. All patients had ivuxolimab intravenously every 2 weeks at 0.01 to 10 mg/kg. Overall study results and limits: In general, CD8+ T cells held more expanded clones than CD4+ did, on average.

The specimen comprised CD4+ or CD8+ T cells sorted from blood, sampled in a trial of the OX40 agonist ivuxolimab. The sequence came from an adult with an advanced solid tumor such as melanoma, head and neck, liver or kidney cancer. The chain couples TRBV6-1 to TRBJ2-5; no definite D call. CDR3 region: CASSEAALAQYF. The CDR3 DNA reads as TGTGCCAGCAGTGAGGCAGCCTTGGCCCAGTACTTC.